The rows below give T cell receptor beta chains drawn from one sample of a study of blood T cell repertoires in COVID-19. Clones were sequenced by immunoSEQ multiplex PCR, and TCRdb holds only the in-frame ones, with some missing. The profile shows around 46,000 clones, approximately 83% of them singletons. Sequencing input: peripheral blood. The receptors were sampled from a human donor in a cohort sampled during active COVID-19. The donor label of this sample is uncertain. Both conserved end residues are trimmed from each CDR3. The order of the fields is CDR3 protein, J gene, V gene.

ASSIGLAAYEQY TRBJ2-7 TRBV6-5
ASRETGLETQY TRBJ2-5 TRBV2
ATAQGAITPQY TRBJ2-7 TRBV6-5
ASSIFFPPTSGGSNEQF TRBJ2-1 TRBV19
ASSSPDRAAGNTIY TRBJ1-3 TRBV5-4
ASRKQGNSYNEQF TRBJ2-1 TRBV19
ASNRQTNQPQH TRBJ1-5 TRBV2
ASSDGNRNTEAF TRBJ1-1 TRBV2
ASSLVSGLLNEQF TRBJ2-1 TRBV7-3
ASSPDRGHGYT TRBJ1-2 TRBV18
AISDRTDEAYNEQF TRBJ2-1 TRBV10-3
ASGDRASHEQY TRBJ2-7 TRBV7-9
ASSYSYPSSNQPQH TRBJ1-5 TRBV6-5
ASSQDLNTEAF TRBJ1-1 TRBV14
ASSSYGQGRPF TRBJ1-1 TRBV6-5
ASSTAPAGELF TRBJ2-2 TRBV5-6
AMSLGGGTEAF TRBJ1-1 TRBV10-3
ASREGWEKTQY TRBJ2-5 TRBV6-5
ASSTDRITYEQY TRBJ2-7 TRBV5-8
ATSRDRGNYGYT TRBJ1-2 TRBV15
ASSSRTGDNEKLF TRBJ1-4 TRBV4-2
ASRGQGRGSPLH TRBJ1-6 TRBV6-5
ASSRQGTNTEAF TRBJ1-1 TRBV6-5
ASSLDGLPQETQY TRBJ2-5 TRBV5-1
ASSDRGRNYGYT TRBJ1-2 TRBV6-1
ASRSGGANNEQF TRBJ2-1 TRBV6-5
ASSQVGGLGLNEQF TRBJ2-1 TRBV4-1
ASSQEVQVTATNEKLF TRBJ1-4 TRBV4-2
ASSLGGLAGGSYEQY TRBJ2-7 TRBV11-2
ASSERWNRDYNEQF TRBJ2-1 TRBV6-1